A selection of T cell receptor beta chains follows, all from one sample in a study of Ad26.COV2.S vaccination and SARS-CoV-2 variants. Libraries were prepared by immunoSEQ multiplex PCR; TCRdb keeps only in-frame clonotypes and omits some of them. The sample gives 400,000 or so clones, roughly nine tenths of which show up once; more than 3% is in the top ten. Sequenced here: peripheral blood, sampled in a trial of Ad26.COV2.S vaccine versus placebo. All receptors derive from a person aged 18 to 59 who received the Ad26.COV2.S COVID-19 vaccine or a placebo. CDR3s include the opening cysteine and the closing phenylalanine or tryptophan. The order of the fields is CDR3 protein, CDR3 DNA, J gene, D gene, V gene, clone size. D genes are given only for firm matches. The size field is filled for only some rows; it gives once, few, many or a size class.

CASSGGSFGSGHYEQYF,TGTGCCAGCAGCGGGGGGAGTTTCGGCAGCGGGCACTACGAGCAGTACTTC,TRBJ2-7,-,TRBV16,-
CASSLLKGRGEQYF,TGTGCCAGCAGCTTATTGAAGGGGCGCGGCGAGCAGTACTTC,TRBJ2-7,-,TRBV11-2,-
CASSQGLAYNLNTGELFF,TGCGCCAGCAGCCAAGGACTAGCCTACAACTTGAACACCGGGGAGCTGTTTTTT,TRBJ2-2,TRBD2,TRBV4-1,-
CSGVQGATEAFF,TGCAGCGGTGTACAGGGGGCGACTGAAGCTTTCTTT,TRBJ1-1,TRBD1,TRBV29-1,-
CASSDSPGTLAFF,TGTGCCAGCAGTGACTCACCCGGGACTCTGGCTTTCTTT,TRBJ1-1,-,TRBV6-4,-
CASSPPTLTGELFF,TGTGCCAGCAGTCCGCCGACACTGACCGGGGAGCTGTTTTTT,TRBJ2-2,-,TRBV6-5,-
CASSYPDSGEAFF,TGTGCCAGCAGTTACCCTGACAGTGGAGAAGCTTTCTTT,TRBJ1-1,-,TRBV6-5,-
CASSAGTGYGKLFF,TGTGCCAGCAGCGCCGGGACAGGGTATGGAAAACTGTTTTTT,TRBJ1-4,TRBD1,TRBV9,-
CASEANGGIDEQYF,TGTGCCAGCGAGGCCAATGGAGGGATCGACGAGCAGTACTTC,TRBJ2-7,-,TRBV6-5,-
CASRRDRGTGELFF,TGTGCCAGTCGCCGGGACAGGGGCACCGGGGAGCTGTTTTTT,TRBJ2-2,TRBD1,TRBV19,-
CASTPGQAGELFF,TGTGCCAGCACTCCAGGACAGGCCGGGGAGCTGTTTTTT,TRBJ2-2,TRBD1,TRBV12-3/TRBV12-4,-
CASSYGGGGAKNEQFF,TGTGCCAGCAGTTACGGAGGCGGGGGGGCCAAAAATGAGCAGTTCTTC,TRBJ2-1,TRBD2,TRBV6-5,once
CASSSFGTSLYEQYF,TGTGCCAGTAGTAGTTTCGGGACAAGCCTCTACGAGCAGTACTTC,TRBJ2-7,-,TRBV19,-
CASFSFGLMNTEAFF,TGTGCCAGCTTCAGCTTCGGCCTTATGAACACTGAAGCTTTCTTT,TRBJ1-1,-,TRBV27,-
CAINLDPVSTDTQYF,TGTGCCATCAACCTTGACCCAGTTAGCACAGATACGCAGTATTTT,TRBJ2-3,-,TRBV10-3,-
CASSYPQGRGNTIYF,TGTGCCAGCAGTTACCCACAGGGGCGAGGAAACACCATATATTTT,TRBJ1-3,TRBD1,TRBV6-5,-
CASSFDDTDTQYF,TGCGCCAGCAGCTTCGACGACACAGATACGCAGTATTTT,TRBJ2-3,-,TRBV5-1,-
CASSFFGSQGENEQYF,TGCGCCAGCAGCTTCTTCGGTTCACAGGGGGAAAACGAGCAGTACTTC,TRBJ2-7,TRBD1,TRBV5-1,-
CASSIKNFQRQPQHF,TGTGCCAGTAGCATAAAAAACTTTCAGAGACAGCCCCAGCATTTT,TRBJ1-5,-,TRBV19,-
CASSHGTGNQPQHF,TGTGCCAGCAGCCACGGGACAGGCAATCAGCCCCAGCATTTT,TRBJ1-5,TRBD1,TRBV2,-
CASSQLARALNEQYF,TGTGCCAGCTCACAGTTAGCCAGGGCCTTAAACGAGCAGTACTTC,TRBJ2-7,-,TRBV18,-
CSVGGGASDTQYF,TGCAGCGTTGGAGGGGGGGCCTCAGATACGCAGTATTTT,TRBJ2-3,-,TRBV29-1,-
CASSKRVSQANVLTF,TGTGCCAGTAGTAAAAGGGTTTCCCAGGCCAACGTCCTGACTTTC,TRBJ2-6,-,TRBV19,-
CASSQTGQGYEKLFF,TGCGCCAGCAGCCAAACGGGGCAGGGATATGAAAAACTGTTTTTT,TRBJ1-4,-,TRBV4-1,-
CASSGERGKGTEAFF,TGTGCCAGCTCAGGAGAAAGGGGGAAAGGGACTGAAGCTTTCTTT,TRBJ1-1,-,TRBV18,-
CASSIGTGRGNEQYF,TGCGCCAGCAGCATAGGGACAGGGAGAGGGAACGAGCAGTACTTC,TRBJ2-7,TRBD1,TRBV5-1,-
CASSPGTPTKNIQYF,TGTGCCAGCAGCCCAGGGACACCTACAAAAAACATTCAGTACTTC,TRBJ2-4,-,TRBV3-1/TRBV3-2,once
CASSLGQETQYF,TGTGCCAGCAGTCTAGGCCAAGAGACCCAGTACTTC,TRBJ2-5,-,TRBV12-3/TRBV12-4,once
CASSPDGYEQYF,TGTGCCAGCTCACCCGACGGCTACGAGCAGTACTTC,TRBJ2-7,-,TRBV18,few
CASSYYLTDTQYF,TGCGCCAGCAGCTACTACCTCACAGATACGCAGTATTTT,TRBJ2-3,-,TRBV5-1,-
CASSQDQGSGGSTDTQYF,TGCGCCAGCAGCCAAGATCAAGGAAGCGGGGGGAGCACAGATACGCAGTATTTT,TRBJ2-3,TRBD2,TRBV4-1,-
CAWEPGQGGGQPQHF,TGTGCCTGGGAGCCGGGACAGGGAGGAGGGCAGCCCCAGCATTTT,TRBJ1-5,TRBD1,TRBV30,-
CSVDTTLRAFF,TGCAGCGTCGATACCACCCTGAGGGCTTTCTTT,TRBJ1-1,-,TRBV29-1,-
CASSYLAGGPTDTQYF,TGTGCCAGCAGTTATCTAGCGGGGGGGCCGACAGATACGCAGTATTTT,TRBJ2-3,TRBD2,TRBV6-5,-
CASSSRSYEQYF,TGTGCCAGCAGCTCCCGCAGCTACGAGCAGTACTTC,TRBJ2-7,-,TRBV11-2,-
CASSPEGVYGYTF,TGTGCCAGCAGTCCCGAGGGAGTCTATGGCTACACCTTC,TRBJ1-2,-,TRBV27,-
CASSVTPQMETQYF,TGTGCCAGCAGCGTAACTCCTCAAATGGAGACCCAGTACTTC,TRBJ2-5,-,TRBV9,few
CATSVAGINQPQHF,TGTGCCACCAGTGTTGCCGGCATCAATCAGCCCCAGCATTTT,TRBJ1-5,-,TRBV24-1,-
CASSLVVGTLQETQYF,TGCGCCAGCAGCTTGGTTGTCGGGACTCTCCAAGAGACCCAGTACTTC,TRBJ2-5,-,TRBV5-1,-
CASSPVNYGYTF,TGTGCCAGCAGCCCAGTAAACTATGGCTACACCTTC,TRBJ1-2,-,TRBV11-2,-
CASSTRPGTEPPDTQYF,TGTGCCAGCAGCACTAGACCCGGGACAGAGCCGCCTGATACGCAGTATTTT,TRBJ2-3,TRBD1,TRBV9,-
CATTGTGGSNEQFF,TGCGCCACCACCGGGACAGGGGGTTCTAATGAGCAGTTCTTC,TRBJ2-1,TRBD1,TRBV10-2,-
CASSQDLSGANVLTF,TGTGCCAGCAGCCAAGACCTCTCTGGGGCCAACGTCCTGACTTTC,TRBJ2-6,-,TRBV3-1/TRBV3-2,-
CASSPTPRDRGDTQYF,TGTGCCAGCAGCCCGACCCCCCGGGACAGGGGAGATACGCAGTATTTT,TRBJ2-3,TRBD1,TRBV5-5,-
CASSVGLVANTGELFF,TGCGCCAGCAGCGTTGGACTCGTCGCGAACACCGGGGAGCTGTTTTTT,TRBJ2-2,-,TRBV5-1,-
CASSESYDQPQHF,TGCGCCAGCAGTGAGTCTTACGATCAGCCCCAGCATTTT,TRBJ1-5,-,TRBV10-1,few
CASSQDYGQVLAKSIQYF,TGCGCCAGCAGCCAAGATTACGGACAAGTCCTAGCCAAAAGCATTCAGTACTTC,TRBJ2-4,-,TRBV4-1,-
CASSPGTSGVAQYF,TGTGCCAGCAGCCCCGGGACTAGCGGGGTGGCCCAGTACTTC,TRBJ2-5,TRBD2,TRBV7-2,-
CASSPWTSGNQNIQYF,TGTGCCAGCAGCCCGTGGACTAGCGGGAACCAAAACATTCAGTACTTC,TRBJ2-4,TRBD2,TRBV13,-
CASSPPYMGNEKLFF,TGTGCCAGCTCACCACCTTATATGGGTAATGAAAAACTGTTTTTT,TRBJ1-4,-,TRBV18,-
CASSHSDVGQPQHF,TGTGCCAGCAGCCACTCCGACGTCGGCCAGCCCCAGCATTTT,TRBJ1-5,-,TRBV7-9,-
CASSLIVNTEAFF,TGCGCCAGCAGCTTGATCGTGAACACTGAAGCTTTCTTT,TRBJ1-1,-,TRBV5-1,-
CASSPGTPNTEAFF,TGTGCCAGCAGTCCCGGGACACCGAACACTGAAGCTTTCTTT,TRBJ1-1,-,TRBV6-5,-
CASSNGVQETQYF,TGTGCCAGCAGCAACGGGGTTCAAGAGACCCAGTACTTC,TRBJ2-5,-,TRBV6-5,-
CASSFWAQGGTEAFF,TGTGCCAGCAGCTTTTGGGCGCAGGGGGGTACTGAAGCTTTCTTT,TRBJ1-1,TRBD1,TRBV7-8,-
CASATGTNSPLHF,TGTGCCAGCGCTACAGGGACTAATTCACCCCTCCACTTT,TRBJ1-6,-,TRBV5-6,-
CASNRDTYEQYF,TGTGCCAGCAACAGGGACACATACGAGCAGTACTTC,TRBJ2-7,-,TRBV2,once
CAGMGERGTNTGELFF,TGTGCCGGTATGGGAGAGCGGGGGACGAACACCGGGGAGCTGTTTTTT,TRBJ2-2,TRBD2,TRBV7-9,-
CASSTRLEGSTEAFF,TGTGCCAGTAGTACAAGGCTTGAGGGTTCCACTGAAGCTTTCTTT,TRBJ1-1,-,TRBV19,-
CASSGARQETQYF,TGTGCCAGCAGTGGTGCGAGGCAGGAGACCCAGTACTTC,TRBJ2-5,-,TRBV2,-